These 18 T cell receptor beta chains share one sample of origin, sequenced in a study of CD8 T cells in Susac syndrome (dated by TCRdb to between 2018 and 2021). Libraries were made using the immunoSEQ multiplex PCR assay. RNA was extracted using the RNeasy kit, and roughly 0.45 to 1 microgram was reverse transcribed with random hexamers. TCRdb handled the public reads itself, with Q25 trimming in fastp and clone calling in MiXCR, and kept productive beta chains. Rows are combined by CDR3 protein, so each entry shows the most common genes and DNA. The table for this sample lists approximately 230,000 distinct CDR3 sequences; approximately 92% of them were counted only once. The ten top clones hold roughly 0.072% of the sample. Material: CD4+ T cells from PBMCs. Receptors originate from a human donor with multiple sclerosis.

V gene TRBV12-3 or TRBV12-4 combines with J gene TRBJ1-2; D is undetermined. This CDR3 contains 12 residues. V was pared by 5 bases and J by 8 bases, with 12 bases between. CDR3 DNA sequence: TGTGCCAGCAGTCTTACGGCAATCGGCTACACCTTC. Translating gives CASSLTAIGYTF.

The chain has TRBV5-1 and TRBJ2-7; D unresolved. Germline assignment: CDR1 SGHRS and CDR2 YFSETQ. CDR3 length: 14 residues. Trimming pared 1 base from V and 3 bases from J, leaving 11 bases between. The CDR3 sequence is CASSLRQDLYEQYF. Here the CDR3 DNA reads TGCGCCAGCAGCTTGAGGCAGGACCTCTACGAGCAGTACTTC.

The chain joins TRBV5-1 to TRBJ2-1; D unclear. From germline, CDR1 is SGHRS and CDR2 YFSETQ. The CDR3 has 11 residues. V lost 4 bases to trimming and J lost 10 bases, with 9 bases between them. The CDR3 is CASSPKEEQFF. The CDR3 DNA reads TGCGCCAGCAGCCCCAAGGAGGAGCAGTTCTTC.

The chain couples TRBV5-1 to TRBJ1-4; D gene unclear. This CDR3 comprises 14 residues. V was clipped by 3 bases and J by 5 bases, with 11 bases between them. Germline values: CDR1 SGHRS, CDR2 YFSETQ. CDR3 protein: CASSYRARNEKLFF. In DNA, the CDR3 is TGCGCCAGCAGCTACCGAGCCAGAAATGAAAAACTGTTTTTT.

The chain has TRBV14 and TRBJ2-5; D perhaps matches TRBD1 (6 bases). The CDR3 totals 14 residues. The germline CDR1 and CDR2 sequences are SGHDN and FVKESK. Trimming removed 2 bases at V and 7 bases at J, with 14 bases between. CDR3 coding DNA: TGTGCCAGCAGCCAAATCAGGGGCGCCGGGACCCAGTACTTC. Translating it yields CASSQIRGAGTQYF.

V gene TRBV4-1 combines with J gene TRBJ2-1; D gene ambiguous. Trimming removed 1 base at V and 0 bases at J, with 10 bases between. Per germline, CDR1 MGHRA and CDR2 YSYEKL. CDR3 length: 16 residues. The DNA of the CDR3 is TGCGCCAGCAGCCAAGTGGCCAAAAGCTCCTACAATGAGCAGTTCTTC. This sequence encodes CASSQVAKSSYNEQFF.

The chain carries TRBV28 and TRBJ2-4; TRBD2 is a possible D gene (5 bases). Trimming stripped 6 bases from V and 8 bases from J, with 23 bases between. Germline V lookup: CDR1 MDHEN, CDR2 SYDVKM. The CDR3 extends over 16 amino acids. The CDR3 spells CASSPYWTYPQDIQYF. In DNA form, the CDR3 reads TGTGCCAGCAGCCCCTACTGGACTTACCCCCAGGACATTCAGTACTTC.

The rearrangement joins TRBV19 to TRBJ1-5; D uncertain. V gave up 5 bases and J gave up 4 bases, with 12 bases separating them. This CDR3 has 14 residues. The germline V gene encodes CDR1 LNHDA and CDR2 SQIVND (reference sequence). The CDR3 loop reads CASSPGRVNQPQHF. The CDR3 bases are TGTGCCAGTAGTCCTGGACGGGTAAATCAGCCCCAGCATTTT.

The rearrangement uses TRBV4-2 and TRBJ2-7, with D perhaps TRBD1 (6 bases). V was pared by 2 bases and J by 12 bases, with 20 bases between. CDR3 length: 14 residues. Germline lookup yields CDR1 LGHNA and CDR2 YNFKEQ. DNA of the CDR3: TGTGCCAGCAGCCAAACCGGGACATCCCTTCTGCGGTACTTC. Translated, it gives CASSQTGTSLLRYF.

As for this clonotype: An end of the junction differs from the germline gene, which may be a read error. The chain couples TRBV3-1 to TRBJ2-5; TRBD1 matches 8 bases. The CDR3 runs 12 residues. The germline V gene encodes CDR1 LGHDT and CDR2 YNNKEL (reference sequence). CDR3 loop: CASTRDGQGPHF. DNA for the CDR3: TGTGCCAGCACCCGCGACGGACAGGGACCCCACTTC.

This clonotype was found once. This sequence joins TRBV5-1 and TRBJ1-4; D perhaps matches TRBD1 (5 bases). Germline V CDR1 and CDR2: SGHRS, YFSETQ. Trimming removed 7 bases at V and 4 bases at J, with 17 bases between. CDR3 size: 15 residues. The CDR3 sequence: CASGAQGLNNEKLFF. The CDR3 DNA follows: TGCGCCAGCGGAGCCCAGGGTCTGAATAATGAAAAACTGTTTTTT.

The rearrangement links TRBV19 to TRBJ2-5; D uncertain. V lost 0 bases and J 5 bases, leaving 7 bases between the germline ends. The CDR3 sequence is 13 residues long. CDR1 and CDR2 (germline): LNHDA, SQIVND (reference sequence). DNA of the CDR3: TGTGCCAGTAGTATAGAGGACGGGGAGACCCAGTACTTC. The encoded protein is CASSIEDGETQYF.

This chain connects TRBV29-1 to TRBJ2-1; D is possibly TRBD1 (6 bases). V was trimmed by 8 bases and J by 4 bases, leaving 18 bases between them. Germline CDR1 is SQVTM and CDR2 is ANQGSEA. The CDR3 contains 14 residues. The CDR3 DNA reads TGCAGCTTTCCCCGGGACAAAACTTACAATGAGCAGTTCTTC. It translates to CSFPRDKTYNEQFF.

V gene TRBV5-4 combines with J gene TRBJ1-2; D remains unclear. CDR3 length: 16 amino acids. Germline V CDR1 and CDR2: SGHNT, YYREEE (reference sequence). Trimming stripped 3 bases from V and 0 bases from J, with 15 bases between. This CDR3 is CASSSAMTASNYGYTF. As DNA, the CDR3 is TGTGCCAGCAGCTCAGCCATGACGGCTTCTAACTATGGCTACACCTTC.

V is TRBV6-1 and J is TRBJ2-6; 11 bases align to TRBD2. This CDR3 spans 19 amino acids. With V trimmed by 8 bases and J by 0 bases, 12 bases remained unmatched. Germline V gene data show CDR1 as MNHNS and CDR2 as SASEGT. CDR3 protein: CASQPRTSGLNSGANVLTF. The CDR3 DNA reads as TGTGCCAGCCAACCTAGGACTAGCGGGCTGAACTCTGGGGCCAACGTCCTGACTTTC.

The chain recombines TRBV20-1 with TRBJ2-1, with D possibly being TRBD1 or TRBD2 (6 bases each). Deletions cut 3 bases from V and 9 bases from J, with 12 bases between. Germline CDR1 is DFQATT and CDR2 is SNEGSKA (reference sequence). The CDR3 runs to 12 residues. This CDR3 reads CSARWGAREQFF. The DNA for the CDR3 is TGCAGTGCTAGGTGGGGGGCGCGTGAGCAGTTCTTC.

This clonotype has just a few counts. The chain is built from TRBV7-7 and TRBJ2-1; D is undetermined. CDR3 length: 13 amino acids. Germline-derived CDR1 and CDR2 are SSHAT and FNYEAQ (reference sequence). Trimming left V 5 bases short and J 5 bases short, with 10 bases between. CDR3 bases: TGTGCCAGCAGCCCAAGCAGACACAATGAGCAGTTCTTC. Its protein is CASSPSRHNEQFF.

This clonotype has just one count. V usage is TRBV6-6 and J usage is TRBJ2-2; D remains ambiguous. Germline loops: CDR1 MNHNY, CDR2 SVGAGI (reference sequence). V was pared by 2 bases and J by 4 bases, with 5 bases between. CDR3 size: 13 residues. The CDR3 loop is CASSYGLTGELFF. In nucleotides, the CDR3 is TGTGCCAGCAGTTACGGTCTCACCGGGGAGCTGTTTTTT.